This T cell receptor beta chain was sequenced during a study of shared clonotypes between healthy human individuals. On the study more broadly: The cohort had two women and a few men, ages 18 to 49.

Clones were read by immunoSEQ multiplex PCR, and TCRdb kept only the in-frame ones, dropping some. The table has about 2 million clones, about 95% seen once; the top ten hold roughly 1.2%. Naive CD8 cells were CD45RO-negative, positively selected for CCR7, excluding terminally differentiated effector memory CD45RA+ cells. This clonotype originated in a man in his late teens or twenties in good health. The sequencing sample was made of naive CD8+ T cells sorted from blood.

CDR3 in amino acids: CASKKLIEDREREQYF. CDR3 nucleotides: TGTGCCAGCAAAAAATTAATCGAGGACAGGGAAAGAGAGCAGTACTTC. The V and J genes are TRBV27 and TRBJ2-7, with 8 positions matching TRBD1. CDR3 length equals 16 residues. The germline V gene encodes CDR1 MNHEY and CDR2 SMNVEV (reference sequence). V lost 7 bases to trimming and J lost 7 bases; unmatched junction nucleotides: 18.